This T cell receptor beta chain comes out of a study of OX40 agonist ivuxolimab in advanced cancers. Profiling relied on immunoSEQ multiplex PCR, and the TCRdb table lists in-frame clones only, not all of them. The repertoire has some 83,000 clones, less than 95% of them found once; the top ten carry 8.4%. This CDR3 has 12 amino acids. CDR1 and CDR2 (germline): SGHVS, FNYEAQ. Trimming removed 3 bases at V and 2 bases at J, with 3 bases between. The sequenced sample was CD4+ or CD8+ T cells sorted from blood, obtained in a trial of the OX40 agonist ivuxolimab. This clonotype originated in an adult with an advanced solid tumor such as melanoma, head and neck, liver or kidney cancer. The rearrangement links TRBV7-6 to TRBJ2-3; D gene unclear. The CDR3 region has the DNA TGTGCCAGCAGCTTTATCACAGATACGCAGTATTTT. It is translated as CASSFITDTQYF.